The T cell receptor (beta chain) described here comes from a study of control samples from healthy donors and cancer patients. The method was immunoSEQ multiplex PCR; TCRdb's version includes in-frame clones alone and lacks a portion of them. The profile shows 400,000 to 500,000 clones, about 93% of them singletons. V lost 5 bases and J 1 base, leaving 8 bases between the germline ends. Germline V gene data show CDR1 as SGHTA and CDR2 as FQGTGA. This CDR3 has 13 residues. The chain uses TRBV7-3 and TRBJ1-1; D is perhaps TRBD1 (6 bases). The material sequenced was PBMCs. The clonotype was recovered from a man in his forties with head and neck cancer. The CDR3 is CASSEQGNTEAFF. As DNA, the CDR3 is TGTGCCAGCAGCGAACAGGGGAACACTGAAGCTTTCTTT.